A selection of T cell receptor beta chains follows, all from one sample in a study of glioma-infiltrating T cells after dendritic cell vaccination. The repertoire was sequenced with immunoSEQ multiplex PCR; TCRdb's copy has only in-frame clones and lacks some. The sample holds tens of thousands of clones; roughly 87% are singletons and the top ten take approximately 10%. The material was blood, obtained before dendritic cell vaccination. The source of these receptors is a human donor with glioblastoma. CDR3s include the opening cysteine and the closing phenylalanine or tryptophan. The order of the fields is J gene, D gene, clone size, V gene, CDR3 protein, CDR3 DNA. D genes are given only for firm matches. Clone size appears in some rows only: once, few, many, or a class for an expanded clone.

j_call: TRBJ2-3
d_call: .
clone_size: .
v_call: TRBV11-3
cdr3_aa: CASSLAGDTQYF
cdr3_nt: TGTGCCAGCAGCTTGGCGGGAGATACGCAGTATTTT

j_call: TRBJ1-4
d_call: TRBD1
clone_size: .
v_call: TRBV6-6
cdr3_aa: CASSYGPGQNEKLFF
cdr3_nt: TGTGCCAGCAGTTACGGCCCGGGACAGAATGAAAAACTGTTTTTT

j_call: TRBJ2-5
d_call: .
clone_size: .
v_call: TRBV7-2
cdr3_aa: CASSAAETQYF
cdr3_nt: TGTGCCAGCAGTGCTGCGGAGACCCAGTACTTC

j_call: TRBJ1-2
d_call: .
clone_size: .
v_call: TRBV28
cdr3_aa: CASSLMTEMGYTF
cdr3_nt: TGTGCCAGCAGTTTAATGACAGAGATGGGCTACACCTTC

j_call: TRBJ2-2
d_call: .
clone_size: .
v_call: TRBV7-2
cdr3_aa: CASSGDSAHNGELFF
cdr3_nt: TGTGCCAGCAGCGGCGACTCGGCGCATAACGGGGAGCTGTTTTTT

j_call: TRBJ2-2
d_call: .
clone_size: .
v_call: TRBV19
cdr3_aa: CASRERVGELFF
cdr3_nt: TGTGCCAGTAGAGAGAGAGTCGGGGAGCTGTTTTTT

j_call: TRBJ1-1
d_call: .
clone_size: .
v_call: TRBV10-2
cdr3_aa: CASRTTNTEAFF
cdr3_nt: TGCGCCAGCAGAACAACGAACACTGAAGCTTTCTTT

j_call: TRBJ2-3
d_call: TRBD2
clone_size: .
v_call: TRBV9
cdr3_aa: CASSVKAGAADTQYF
cdr3_nt: TGTGCCAGCAGCGTAAAAGCGGGAGCGGCAGATACGCAGTATTTT

j_call: TRBJ1-1
d_call: .
clone_size: .
v_call: TRBV9
cdr3_aa: CASSGTVSMNTEAFF
cdr3_nt: TGTGCCAGCAGCGGGACAGTGAGCATGAACACTGAAGCTTTCTTT

j_call: TRBJ2-1
d_call: .
clone_size: once
v_call: TRBV6-6
cdr3_aa: CASRSTFRAGIDEQFF
cdr3_nt: TGTGCCAGCAGATCAACGTTCCGCGCAGGGATCGATGAGCAGTTCTTC

j_call: TRBJ2-5
d_call: .
clone_size: .
v_call: TRBV7-2
cdr3_aa: CASSLNRGSQETQYF
cdr3_nt: TGTGCCAGCAGCTTAAACAGAGGGTCTCAAGAGACCCAGTACTTC

j_call: TRBJ2-7
d_call: .
clone_size: .
v_call: TRBV6-6
cdr3_aa: CASSTGQSRAYEQYF
cdr3_nt: TGTGCCAGCAGTACCGGACAGAGCCGGGCCTACGAGCAGTACTTC

j_call: TRBJ1-6
d_call: .
clone_size: .
v_call: TRBV4-2
cdr3_aa: CASSQGDNNSPLHF
cdr3_nt: TGTGCCAGCAGCCAGGGGGACAACAATTCACCCCTCCACTTT

j_call: TRBJ1-1
d_call: .
clone_size: .
v_call: TRBV9
cdr3_aa: CASSPQWFPPMNTEAFF
cdr3_nt: TGTGCCAGCAGCCCCCAGTGGTTTCCCCCAATGAACACTGAAGCTTTCTTT

j_call: TRBJ2-7
d_call: .
clone_size: .
v_call: TRBV27
cdr3_aa: CASTRAGGSSYEQYF
cdr3_nt: TGTGCCAGCACCCGAGCTGGAGGGAGTTCCTACGAGCAGTACTTC

j_call: TRBJ2-5
d_call: .
clone_size: .
v_call: TRBV7-6
cdr3_aa: CASTADLPQETQYF
cdr3_nt: TGTGCCAGCACCGCCGACTTACCACAAGAGACCCAGTACTTC

j_call: TRBJ1-1
d_call: .
clone_size: .
v_call: TRBV5-1
cdr3_aa: CASSLAGGSGTEAFF
cdr3_nt: TGCGCCAGCAGCTTGGCGGGGGGTTCTGGCACTGAAGCTTTCTTT

j_call: TRBJ1-5
d_call: .
clone_size: .
v_call: TRBV7-9
cdr3_aa: CASSRSVANQPQHF
cdr3_nt: TGTGCCAGCAGCCGATCAGTCGCTAATCAGCCCCAGCATTTT

j_call: TRBJ2-1
d_call: TRBD2
clone_size: .
v_call: TRBV7-9
cdr3_aa: CASSATRTSGSFTYNEQFF
cdr3_nt: TGTGCCAGCAGCGCGACCCGGACTAGCGGGAGTTTCACCTACAATGAGCAGTTCTTC

j_call: TRBJ1-1
d_call: .
clone_size: .
v_call: TRBV6-6
cdr3_aa: CASGSGDGKNTEAFF
cdr3_nt: TGTGCCAGCGGCTCGGGGGACGGGAAGAACACTGAAGCTTTCTTT

j_call: TRBJ1-2
d_call: .
clone_size: .
v_call: TRBV19
cdr3_aa: CASREGSYGYTF
cdr3_nt: TGTGCCAGTAGAGAGGGTTCCTATGGCTACACCTTC

j_call: TRBJ1-5
d_call: .
clone_size: .
v_call: TRBV7-3
cdr3_aa: CASSPSGGNQPQHF
cdr3_nt: TGTGCCAGCAGCCCATCAGGCGGCAATCAGCCCCAGCATTTT

j_call: TRBJ1-6
d_call: .
clone_size: .
v_call: TRBV10-3
cdr3_aa: CAISDFPSSYNSPLHF
cdr3_nt: TGTGCCATCAGTGATTTCCCGAGCTCCTATAATTCACCCCTCCACTTT

j_call: TRBJ2-7
d_call: .
clone_size: .
v_call: TRBV5-6
cdr3_aa: CASSYEEAEQYF
cdr3_nt: TGTGCCAGCAGCTACGAGGAAGCCGAGCAGTACTTC

j_call: TRBJ1-5
d_call: TRBD1
clone_size: .
v_call: TRBV30
cdr3_aa: CAWSPLQGDQPQHF
cdr3_nt: TGTGCCTGGAGTCCTCTACAGGGGGATCAGCCCCAGCATTTT

j_call: TRBJ2-7
d_call: TRBD2
clone_size: .
v_call: TRBV9
cdr3_aa: CASSPHLAGVTYEQYF
cdr3_nt: TGTGCCAGCAGCCCCCACCTAGCGGGGGTGACCTACGAGCAGTACTTC

j_call: TRBJ1-2
d_call: TRBD1
clone_size: .
v_call: TRBV6-6
cdr3_aa: CASSYSSDRGEDGYTF
cdr3_nt: TGTGCCAGCAGTTACTCATCTGACAGGGGAGAGGATGGCTACACCTTC

j_call: TRBJ1-2
d_call: TRBD1
clone_size: .
v_call: TRBV30
cdr3_aa: CAGGRGTGGGYTF
cdr3_nt: TGTGCTGGGGGGCGGGGGACAGGAGGCGGCTACACCTTC

j_call: TRBJ1-1
d_call: .
clone_size: .
v_call: TRBV30
cdr3_aa: CAWSVLVRGTEAFF
cdr3_nt: TGTGCCTGGAGTGTATTGGTTAGAGGGACTGAAGCTTTCTTT

j_call: TRBJ1-3
d_call: TRBD1
clone_size: .
v_call: TRBV27
cdr3_aa: CASRGNRGSGNTIYF
cdr3_nt: TGTGCCAGCAGGGGTAACAGGGGCTCTGGAAACACCATATATTTT

j_call: TRBJ1-1
d_call: .
clone_size: .
v_call: TRBV10-3
cdr3_aa: CAIRGGVDTEAFF
cdr3_nt: TGTGCCATCAGGGGAGGTGTCGACACTGAAGCTTTCTTT

j_call: TRBJ1-5
d_call: TRBD1
clone_size: .
v_call: TRBV5-1
cdr3_aa: CASSPTGERNQPQHF
cdr3_nt: TGCGCCAGCAGTCCGACAGGGGAGCGCAATCAGCCCCAGCATTTT

j_call: TRBJ1-6
d_call: TRBD1
clone_size: .
v_call: TRBV18
cdr3_aa: CASSPGQSNSPLHF
cdr3_nt: TGTGCCAGCTCACCGGGACAGTCTAATTCACCCCTCCACTTT

j_call: TRBJ2-3
d_call: TRBD1
clone_size: few
v_call: TRBV9
cdr3_aa: CASSARGQRTDTQYF
cdr3_nt: TGTGCCAGCAGCGCCAGGGGGCAGCGAACAGATACGCAGTATTTT

j_call: TRBJ1-1
d_call: .
clone_size: few
v_call: TRBV5-1
cdr3_aa: CASSLEPGRNTEAFF
cdr3_nt: TGCGCCAGCAGCTTGGAGCCAGGAAGGAACACTGAAGCTTTCTTT